This TCR beta chain was identified during a study of blood T cell repertoires in COVID-19. Background on the study: Italy, Spain and the United States were the sources of the convalescent and acute COVID-19 samples. In each case, the material was cDNA or gDNA derived from T cells, B-cell-depleted T cells, or PBMCs.

After removal of 3 bases from V and 3 bases from J, the junction contained 7 bases not matched to a gene. CDR1 is SGHRS, CDR2 YFSETQ, per germline. The CDR3 loop spans 16 amino acids. The authors' processing: Amplification of reference gene primers provided the estimated nucleated cell counts. Sequencing was performed with immunoSEQ multiplex PCR; in TCRdb, only in-frame clones are kept and a portion is missing. V and J calls and clone size follow that table, whereas D and trimming were derived from the DNA. Counted here are 400,000 or so clones, 75% to 90% occurring once; the ten biggest clones make up around 1.5%. The Seattle patients joined while their infection was active and were tracked longitudinally afterward.

The sequence derives from a woman between 35 and 50 years old with COVID-19, enrolled during active disease. The specimen was peripheral blood. V gene TRBV5-1 combines with J gene TRBJ2-7, with 12 bases lining up with TRBD2. The CDR3 coding sequence is TGCGCCAGCAGCTCCACCTCGGGACTAGCGGGCTACGAGCAGTACTTC. Encoded protein: CASSSTSGLAGYEQYF.